This T cell receptor (beta chain) appears in the sequencing data of a study of T cell changes during pregnancy in multiple sclerosis. The germline V gene has CDR1 MDHEN and CDR2 SYDVKM. The CDR3 length is 15 residues. With 1 base removed from V and 7 bases from J, the gap between germline ends came to 11 bases. TCRdb keeps only in-frame clones here, not all; method: immunoSEQ multiplex PCR. The table has 25,000 to 30,000 clones, more than 75% seen once. The starting material was CD8+ T cells from peripheral blood mononuclear cells, obtained after pregnancy. The chain couples TRBV28 to TRBJ1-6; no clear D. This TCR derives from a female donor with multiple sclerosis, enrolled in a pregnancy study. Here the CDR3 DNA reads TGTGCCAGCAGTTTATTTTTGCAAACAAATTCACCCCTCCACTTT. This encodes CASSLFLQTNSPLHF.